The 10 T cell receptor beta chains given below trace back to one sample, sequenced in a study of OX40 agonist ivuxolimab in advanced cancers. Sequenced by immunoSEQ multiplex PCR; TCRdb stores in-frame clones only, minus some. The sample carries just under 80,000 clones, approximately 90% recorded once. Sequenced material: CD4+ or CD8+ T cells sorted from blood, taken in a trial of the OX40 agonist ivuxolimab. The receptor source for this set is an adult with an advanced solid tumor such as melanoma, head and neck, liver or kidney cancer.

The chain carries TRBV7-8 and TRBJ2-5, with 8 bases that match TRBD2. This CDR3 is 15 amino acids long. CDR1 is SGHVS, CDR2 FQNEAQ, per germline. J was trimmed by 5 bases and V by 6 bases; bases with no gene match: 11. The CDR3 sequence: CASRLVVGGAETQYF. The CDR3, as DNA: TGTGCCAGCAGGCTCGTTGTCGGGGGGGCTGAGACCCAGTACTTC.

The rearrangement uses TRBV29-1 and TRBJ2-2, with TRBD1 matching 9 bases. The germline V gene encodes CDR1 SQVTM and CDR2 ANQGSEA. V gave up 6 bases and J gave up 5 bases; unmatched junction bases: 7. The CDR3 runs 14 residues. The CDR3 coding sequence is TGCAGCGTGCCCGGACAGGGGAGGACCGGGGAGCTGTTTTTT. Translating gives CSVPGQGRTGELFF.

The chain has TRBV5-1 and TRBJ2-3; 9 bases map to TRBD2. CDR3 length: 16 residues. V was clipped by 2 bases and J by 2 bases; unmatched bases: 6. Germline V gene sequence: CDR1 SGHRS, CDR2 YFSETQ. CDR3 sequence: CASSFFPSGNTDTQYF. CDR3 coding DNA: TGCGCCAGCAGCTTTTTCCCTAGCGGGAACACAGATACGCAGTATTTT.

J is TRBJ1-1 and V is TRBV4-1; D might be TRBD1 (5 bases). This CDR3 has 15 residues. The V end was cut by 4 bases, the J end by 3 bases, with 15 bases between. Germline V gene sequence: CDR1 MGHRA, CDR2 YSYEKL. The DNA for the CDR3 is TGCGCCAGCAGCCGTCTCGAAGGGGCGGACACTGAAGCTTTCTTT. Its translation is CASSRLEGADTEAFF.

The chain combines TRBV27 with TRBJ2-6; D might be TRBD1 (6 bases). V was clipped by 5 bases and J by 12 bases, with 14 bases between them. The CDR3 is made up of 13 amino acids. Looked up from germline, CDR1 is MNHEY and CDR2 is SMNVEV (reference sequence). CDR3 nucleotide sequence: TGTGCCAGCAGTCCCAGGGGACGTAGCGTCCTGACTTTC. Protein sequence: CASSPRGRSVLTF.

The table lists this clone with a count of one. The chain combines TRBV6-1 with TRBJ2-3, with D unresolved. The CDR3 is 14 amino acids. Germline V gene sequence: CDR1 MNHNS, CDR2 SASEGT. The V gene lost 4 bases and the J gene lost 0 bases, with 8 bases spanning the gap. The CDR3 loop reads CASSVRPSTDTQYF. The CDR3 DNA reads as TGTGCCAGCAGTGTCCGTCCTAGCACAGATACGCAGTATTTT.

The gene calls are TRBV15 and TRBJ1-5, with 8 bases identical to TRBD1. CDR1 is LNHNV, CDR2 YYDKDF, per germline (reference sequence). With 3 bases clipped from V and 0 bases from J, the junction kept 7 bases outside the gene matches. This CDR3 comprises 17 residues. The CDR3 DNA follows: TGTGCCACCAGCAGGCATACAGGGGGGGCTAGCAATCAGCCCCAGCATTTT. Encoded protein: CATSRHTGGASNQPQHF.

The rearrangement uses TRBV7-9 and TRBJ2-5, with TRBD2 matching 7 bases. The CDR3 spans 17 residues. Unmatched junction bases numbered 9, after V lost 1 base and J lost 1 base. Germline V gene sequence: CDR1 SEHNR, CDR2 FQNEAQ (reference sequence). This chain's CDR3 is CASSLGIPGGSQETQYF. In DNA form, the CDR3 reads TGTGCCAGCAGCTTAGGTATACCGGGAGGTTCCCAAGAGACCCAGTACTTC.

The CDR3 DNA follows: TGTGCCAGTAGTATGATTGGGGACAGATTTGGGGTTCGGGCTGGGGCCAACGTCCTGACTTTC. Its translation: CASSMIGDRFGVRAGANVLTF. The rearrangement joins TRBV19 to TRBJ2-6, with 7 bases fitting TRBD1. V trimming: 3 bases; J trimming: 2 bases; junction bases outside the gene matches: 19. Germline loops: CDR1 LNHDA, CDR2 SQIVND (reference sequence). The CDR3 sequence is 21 residues long.

Comments on this clone: At one of its ends the junction is not consistent with the germline gene, which may arise from a read error. The gene calls are TRBV18 and TRBJ1-2; perhaps TRBD1 as D (5 bases). The CDR3 sequence is 13 residues long. Germline V CDR1 and CDR2: KGHSH, LQKENI. As DNA, the CDR3 is TGTGCCAGCTCATCTCCCGCGACGGGACCTATCGCCTTC. Protein product: CASSSPATGPIAF.